This is a list of T cell receptor beta chains from one sample in a study of T cells after yellow fever vaccination. TCRdb used MiXCR to reprocess the 5' RACE reads, holding one entry per CDR3 protein. The sample has roughly 340,000 distinct CDR3 sequences, 4% seen once. The sample was PBMCs, taken 5 days after the yellow fever booster vaccination. Receptors were obtained from a man between 18 and 29 years old who received the YFV17D yellow fever vaccine. Both conserved end residues are part of each CDR3. D genes are given only for firm matches. Size tells how often a clone was seen (once, few, many) or the class of an expanded clone, and some rows leave it out.

v_call	d_call	cdr3_length	clone_size	j_call	cdr3_nt	cdr3_aa
TRBV7-6	NA	15	many	TRBJ1-3	TGTGCCAGCAGCCCCGGTGGGAGCTCTGGAAACACCATATATTTT	CASSPGGSSGNTIYF
TRBV12-3/TRBV12-4	NA	12	NA	TRBJ2-1	TGTGCCAGCAGGTCAGGGGACAATGAGCAGTTCTTC	CASRSGDNEQFF
TRBV20-1	NA	13	NA	TRBJ2-2	TGCAGTGCTAGCCGGCGAGCGGGCGGGGAGCTGTTTTTT	CSASRRAGGELFF
TRBV10-3	NA	16	NA	TRBJ2-2	TGTGCCATCAGTGAGGTCCAGGGGCCGAGAACCGGGGAGCTGTTTTTT	CAISEVQGPRTGELFF
TRBV5-1	TRBD1	13	many	TRBJ1-2	TGCGCCAGCAGCGGGGGACAGATCTATGGCTACACCTTC	CASSGGQIYGYTF
TRBV29-1	NA	15	few	TRBJ2-5	TGCAGCGTTGATCGGGGCAGGAGCCCCCAAGAGACCCAGTACTTC	CSVDRGRSPQETQYF
TRBV18	NA	15	NA	TRBJ1-4	TGTGCCAGCTCACCTCAGGAGGCTTTTAATGAAAAACTGTTTTTT	CASSPQEAFNEKLFF
TRBV5-1	NA	14	many	TRBJ2-2	TGCGCCAGCAGCTTGGAGCCAGATACCGGGGAGCTGTTTTTT	CASSLEPDTGELFF
TRBV4-2	NA	16	few	TRBJ2-2	TGTGCCAGCAGCCAAGCCGCAGGCCATAGGACCGGGGAGCTGTTTTTT	CASSQAAGHRTGELFF
TRBV5-1	NA	15	few	TRBJ2-1	TGCGCCAGCAGCGATATCACGAGCTCCTACAATGAGCAGTTCTTC	CASSDITSSYNEQFF
TRBV11-2	NA	13	many	TRBJ1-2	TGTGCCAGCAGCTCGTCCGGGGCGAGTGGCTACACCTTC	CASSSSGASGYTF
TRBV20-1	NA	13	many	TRBJ2-5	TGCAGTGCTAGGGGGTCCAGCAGAGAGACCCAGTACTTC	CSARGSSRETQYF
TRBV20-1	TRBD1	15	many	TRBJ2-3	TGCAGTGCTCGCCACTACAGGGGAATTGGAGATACGCAGTATTTT	CSARHYRGIGDTQYF
TRBV18	NA	14	few	TRBJ1-2	TGTGCCAGCTCACGAGACATCAGGGTCGACGGCTACACCTTC	CASSRDIRVDGYTF
TRBV20-1	TRBD2	16	many	TRBJ2-3	TGCAGTGCTATTAGGTTAGCGGGTGCTGTCACAGATACGCAGTATTTT	CSAIRLAGAVTDTQYF
TRBV4-2	NA	15	few	TRBJ1-2	TGTGCCAGCAGCCAATCCCGTCCCGAGGAGTACGGCTACACCTTC	CASSQSRPEEYGYTF
TRBV12-3/TRBV12-4	NA	13	many	TRBJ1-1	TGTGCCAGCAGCTTGAACGGTAACACTGAAGCTTTCTTT	CASSLNGNTEAFF
TRBV6-2/TRBV6-3	TRBD1	11	few	TRBJ1-1	TGTGCCAGCAGCCAGGGGCCGACAGGGGTATTT	CASSQGPTGVF
TRBV11-2	TRBD1	15	NA	TRBJ1-2	TGTGCCAGCAGCTTACCAGCAACAGGGGCGGGAGGCTACACCTTC	CASSLPATGAGGYTF
TRBV29-1	TRBD1	12	few	TRBJ1-2	TGCAGCGTCACAGGGGGGAACTATGGCTACACCTTC	CSVTGGNYGYTF
TRBV5-1	NA	14	many	TRBJ1-6	TGTGCCAGCAGCTTAAGCGGCGGGAATTCACCCCTCCACTTT	CASSLSGGNSPLHF
TRBV20-1	TRBD1	14	NA	TRBJ1-2	TGCAGTGCTGCAGAAAACCGGGACAGGGGGAGCTACACCTTC	CSAAENRDRGSYTF
TRBV6-5	TRBD1	15	many	TRBJ1-1	TGTGCCAGCTCAGGACAGGGGGCAGGTGACACTGAAGCTTTCTTT	CASSGQGAGDTEAFF
TRBV7-2	NA	15	many	TRBJ2-1	TGTGCCAGCAGCCTTCGGGCTCCCTCCTACAATGAGCAGTTCTTC	CASSLRAPSYNEQFF
TRBV10-3	NA	12	many	TRBJ2-7	TGTGCCATCAGTGCTGGGGCCTACGAGCAGTACTTC	CAISAGAYEQYF
TRBV5-1	NA	14	few	TRBJ2-3	TGCGCCAGCAGCTTGGCCGACTACACAGATACGCAGTATTTT	CASSLADYTDTQYF
TRBV29-1	TRBD1	16	NA	TRBJ2-3	TGCAGCGCCATTAAGGGTTACAGGGGACCAGGAGATACGCAGTATTTT	CSAIKGYRGPGDTQYF
TRBV7-9	NA	14	few	TRBJ1-1	TGTGCCAGCAGCCCACCCGGGGGAACAACCCAAGCTTTCTTT	CASSPPGGTTQAFF
TRBV7-9	TRBD1	14	once	TRBJ1-1	TGTGCCAGCAGCAGGGACAGGAGGTCAGAGGAAGCTTTCTTT	CASSRDRRSEEAFF
TRBV7-9	NA	15	few	TRBJ1-4	TGTGCCAGCAGCTCTACAGGGAGGGCTAATGAAAAACTGTTTTTT	CASSSTGRANEKLFF
TRBV7-2	TRBD1	14	many	TRBJ1-1	TGTGCCAGCAGCTTCACAGGGGGCTACACTGAAGCTTTCTTT	CASSFTGGYTEAFF
TRBV28	NA	14	few	TRBJ1-4	TGTGCCAGCAGTTTCGCAGGCATGAATGAAAAACTGTTTTTT	CASSFAGMNEKLFF
TRBV19	NA	15	few	TRBJ1-3	TGTGCCAGTAGTATCTGGTCGACAACTGGAAACACCATATATTTT	CASSIWSTTGNTIYF
TRBV29-1	NA	10	many	TRBJ2-5	TGCAGCGTTGAATTGAAGACCCAGTACTTC	CSVELKTQYF
TRBV6-5	NA	16	many	TRBJ2-1	TGTGCCAGCAGTTACTCCCCGGGGGCCCCTTACAATGAGCAGTTCTTC	CASSYSPGAPYNEQFF
TRBV4-2	NA	15	many	TRBJ1-1	TGTGCCAGCAGCCAAGAATTAACTTCGAACACTGAAGCTTTCTTT	CASSQELTSNTEAFF
TRBV28	NA	15	NA	TRBJ1-1	TGTGCCAGCGGGGGAGGCTCTTACATGAACACTGAAGCTTTCTTT	CASGGGSYMNTEAFF
TRBV4-1	TRBD1	15	many	TRBJ1-2	TGCGCCAGCAGCCACGGGACAGGAGCTAACTATGGCTACACCTTC	CASSHGTGANYGYTF
TRBV28	NA	12	NA	TRBJ1-2	TGTGCCAGCAGTTTTAAAGGGTATGGCTACACCTTC	CASSFKGYGYTF
TRBV6-2/TRBV6-3	NA	15	many	TRBJ2-7	TGTGCCAGCAGCGAACTGGGACGAGGGCTCGACGAGCAGTACTTC	CASSELGRGLDEQYF
TRBV6-2/TRBV6-3	TRBD1	16	few	TRBJ1-6	TGTGCCAGCACCGCGGCAGGGGGTACCTTTAATTCACCCCTCCACTTT	CASTAAGGTFNSPLHF
TRBV20-1	NA	11	few	TRBJ2-5	TGCAGTGCTCCCCGACCCGAGTCCCAGTACTTC	CSAPRPESQYF
TRBV7-2	TRBD1	12	few	TRBJ2-5	TGTGCCGTTAGGACAGGGGGACAGACCCAGTACTTC	CAVRTGGQTQYF
TRBV2	NA	13	few	TRBJ1-6	TGTGCCAGCAGTGAAGGGGGGCTAGCACCCCTCCACTTT	CASSEGGLAPLHF
TRBV5-1	NA	16	few	TRBJ2-7	TGCGCCAGCAGCTCCGGGTTTCGCGGGTGGAGCCACGAGCAGTACTTC	CASSSGFRGWSHEQYF
TRBV11-1	NA	14	NA	TRBJ2-5	TGTGCCAGCAGCTTAAGGCCGGTTGAGGGGACCCAGTACTTC	CASSLRPVEGTQYF
TRBV5-6	NA	14	NA	TRBJ1-4	TGTGCCAGCCGTTTTCGTGCATTTAATGAAAAACTGTTTTTT	CASRFRAFNEKLFF
TRBV29-1	TRBD2	14	NA	TRBJ2-1	TGCAGCGGAGGTGGACTAGCGGGGGGCGGTGAGCAGTTCTTC	CSGGGLAGGGEQFF
TRBV6-2/TRBV6-3	NA	14	NA	TRBJ1-5	TGTGCCAGCAGTTACTCCTGGGGGGATCAGCCCCAGCATTTT	CASSYSWGDQPQHF
TRBV4-2	NA	13	many	TRBJ1-1	TGTGCCAGCAGCCTAATGAAGGACACTGAAGCTTTCTTT	CASSLMKDTEAFF
TRBV4-1	TRBD1	14	NA	TRBJ2-7	TGCGCCAGCAGCCTTCGGACAGGAGCCTACGAGCAGTACTTC	CASSLRTGAYEQYF
TRBV5-1	TRBD1	13	many	TRBJ1-6	TGCGCCAGCAGCTCCACAGGGGCCGACCGGGCCCACTTT	CASSSTGADRAHF
TRBV20-1	TRBD1	16	NA	TRBJ1-4	TGCAGTGCTAGAGACCCAAGGGGACAGTATAATGAAAAACTGTTTTTT	CSARDPRGQYNEKLFF
TRBV2	NA	13	many	TRBJ1-1	TGTGCCAGCAGTGTTGAAGGAGACTCTGAAGCTTTCTTT	CASSVEGDSEAFF
TRBV7-9	TRBD1	16	few	TRBJ1-2	TGTGCCAGCAGCTCCCTGAAAACAGGGGGTGGTCATGGCTACACCTTC	CASSSLKTGGGHGYTF
TRBV19	NA	16	NA	TRBJ2-2	TGTGCCAGTAGTATAGTAGGCAGGGCTTCGACCGGGGAGCTGTTTTTT	CASSIVGRASTGELFF
TRBV20-1	NA	11	few	TRBJ1-1	TGCAGTGCTAGCCCGGACACTGAAGCTTTCTTT	CSASPDTEAFF
TRBV25-1	NA	15	few	TRBJ2-3	TGTGCCAGCAGTGAATACGACTACCCTTTGGATACGCAGTATTTT	CASSEYDYPLDTQYF